This note documents a single T cell receptor beta chain sequence. Antigen unknown. Read sequence stops 3 residues before the CDR3 end, and the germline J gene provides the missing end. The data were taken from a study of T cells in women clearing cervical HPV infection. About the study: Controls' single incident HPV16 infection cleared within 12 months without precancer. Case blood was drawn a median approximately five months after lesion detection.

Study-level points and caveats: TRBV6-7 relative abundance averaged 0.11% in cases and less than 0.2% in controls.

Method: immunoSEQ multiplex PCR; TCRdb's copy keeps in-frame clones and lacks some. The sample shows 20,000 or so clones, and 9.5% to 15% sits with its ten largest clones. From germline, CDR1 is GTSNPN and CDR2 SVGIG (reference sequence). The CDR3 is 14 residues long. The V and J ends lost 5 bases and 5 bases, in that order; junction bases with no gene match: 10. This chain links TRBV30 with TRBJ2-3; TRBD1 matches 7 bases. The source material was blood buffy coat. This receptor was obtained from a woman aged 18-69 years with a cervical HPV16 infection that either progressed to CIN3+ or cleared (not recorded which). The covered CDR3 bases are TGTGCCTGGGGGTACAGGGGTTATGGAGATACG. Protein sequence: CAWGYRGYGDT. The entire CDR3 reads CAWGYRGYGDTQYF.